These 5 T cell receptor beta chains were all obtained from the same sample, sequenced in a study of lymphopenia after photon versus proton radiotherapy. Some clones are missing from TCRdb's copy, which holds only in-frame ones; the method was immunoSEQ multiplex PCR. The sample lists approximately 45,000 clones, 85% to 90% occurring once. Source: peripheral blood, taken from a patient treated with photon-based radiotherapy. The receptors were gathered from a man between 35 and 55 years old with gastric cancer.

This clone was found once. This chain joins TRBV10-2 and TRBJ1-1, with 8 bases aligning to TRBD1. The CDR3 runs to 15 residues. Germline assignment: CDR1 WSHSY and CDR2 SAAADI. The ends lost 6 bases at V and 3 bases at J; junction bases unmatched: 9. CDR3 nucleotide sequence: TGCGCCAGCAGATGGAGGACAGGGCGCGACACTGAAGCTTTCTTT. Translation gives CASRWRTGRDTEAFF.

The rearrangement joins TRBV18 to TRBJ2-5; 10 bases are a match to TRBD1. There are 15 residues in the CDR3. Germline loops: CDR1 KGHSH, CDR2 LQKENI. V lost 1 base to trimming and J lost 4 bases; unmatched junction nucleotides: 3. The CDR3: CASSPRQGAGETQYF. CDR3 sequence (DNA): TGTGCCAGCTCACCACGACAGGGGGCAGGAGAGACCCAGTACTTC. Filled out from reference TRBV18 and TRBJ2-5, the complete variable domain reads NAGVMQNPRHLVRRRGQEARLRCSPMKGHSHVYWYRQLPEEGLKFMVYLQKENIIDESGMPKERFSAEFPKEGPSILRIQQVVRGDSAAYFCASSPRQGAGETQYFGPGTRLLVL.

The CDR3 DNA reads as TGTGCCAGCTCACCCGGAGGGGATATCGGGCATGGCTACACCTTC. Translated: CASSPGGDIGHGYTF. V is TRBV18 and J is TRBJ1-2; a possible D gene is TRBD1 (5 bases). V was clipped by 3 bases and J by 6 bases, with 17 bases between them. The germline V gene has CDR1 KGHSH and CDR2 LQKENI. CDR3 length: 15 residues.

V and J are TRBV5-8 and TRBJ1-4; D might be TRBD1 (6 bases). Trimming pared 0 bases from V and 5 bases from J, leaving 14 bases between. Germline lookup yields CDR1 SGHTS and CDR2 YDEGEE. The CDR3 length is 16 residues. As DNA, the CDR3 is TGTGCCAGCAGCTTGGTATGGGGGGCAGAAAATGAAAAACTGTTTTTT. As protein: CASSLVWGAENEKLFF. The whole variable domain, remainder taken from reference TRBV5-8 and TRBJ1-4, is EAGVTQSPTHLIKTRGQQATLRCSPISGHTSVYWYQQALGLGLQFLLWYDEGEERNRGNFPPRFSGRQFPNYSSELNVNALELEDSALYLCASSLVWGAENEKLFFGSGTQLSVL.

V and J are TRBV7-9 and TRBJ1-2; 7 bases fit TRBD1. This CDR3 is built from 16 residues. CDR1 and CDR2 (germline): SEHNR, FQNEAQ (reference sequence). V shed 1 base and J 8 bases; nucleotides not matched to a gene: 13. This CDR3 reads CASSLEGARSYWGYTF. In nucleotides, the CDR3 is TGTGCCAGCAGCTTAGAGGGGGCGCGAAGTTACTGGGGCTACACCTTC. The whole variable domain, remainder taken from reference TRBV7-9 and TRBJ1-2, is DTGVSQNPRHKITKRGQNVTFRCDPISEHNRLYWYRQTLGQGPEFLTYFQNEAQLEKSRLLSDRFSAERPKGSFSTLEIQRTEQGDSAMYLCASSLEGARSYWGYTFGSGTRLTVV.